This T cell receptor (beta chain) is drawn from a study of blood T cell repertoires in COVID-19. Study details: Samples came from the United States, Italy and Spain, spanning acute and convalescent COVID-19. In each case, the material was cDNA or gDNA derived from T cells, B-cell-depleted T cells, or PBMCs.

The CDR3 sequence is 15 residues long. Looked up from germline, CDR1 is MDHEN and CDR2 is SYDVKM. V lost 6 bases and J lost 4; bases outside the gene matches: 9. In the study's own analysis: Estimated nucleated cell counts came from reference gene primer amplification. Measured with immunoSEQ multiplex PCR; TCRdb has only the in-frame clones, and not every one. The DNA was the basis for D and trimming; V, J and clone size are from that table. The repertoire holds 200,000 to 250,000 clones, with 86% as singletons. The clonotype comes from a man at least 80 years old with acute or convalescent COVID-19. The rearrangement uses TRBV28 and TRBJ2-3; 8 nucleotides match TRBD1. The sample consisted of peripheral blood. The CDR3, as DNA: TGTGCCAGCAGCTTGACAGGGGCAGGAGCAGATACGCAGTATTTT. Its translation: CASSLTGAGADTQYF. Drawing the rest from reference TRBV28 and TRBJ2-3, the complete variable domain is DVKVTQSSRYLVKRTGEKVFLECVQDMDHENMFWYRQDPGLGLRLIYFSYDVKMKEKGDIPEGYSVSREKKERFSLILESASTNQTSMYLCASSLTGAGADTQYFGPGTRLTVL.